The sample holds a few counts of the clone carrying this TCR beta chain. Its specificity is not known. The CDR3 is 16 amino acids. Between the trimmed V and J ends, which lost 3 bases and 0 bases, there was a span of 14 bases. The germline gives CDR1 DFQATT, CDR2 SNEGSKA (reference sequence). The data stem from a study of T cells after yellow fever vaccination. Study-level findings and limits: A minor fraction of clonotypes spanned both CD4 and CD8 compartments. Peak timing came faster in the weaker secondary response, day 5 versus 15. The study noted that FACS-sorted repertoires could contain abundant clonotypes contaminating from the bulk population.

The study made its TCR cDNA through 5'RACE template switching. That step introduced a universal primer site along with UMIs. TCRdb itself ran the 5' RACE reads through MiXCR, one entry per CDR3 protein. The sample carries 150,000 to 200,000 distinct CDR3 sequences, about 6% recorded once. This TCR came from a man younger than 30 who received the YFV17D yellow fever vaccine. This chain uses TRBV20-1 with TRBJ2-2; either TRBD1 or TRBD2 may supply D (5 bases each). Material: CD4+ T cells sorted from PBMCs, obtained on the day of the first yellow fever vaccination. In nucleotides, the CDR3 is TGCAGTGCTAGTGGTGGGGGACGTGCGAACACCGGGGAGCTGTTTTTT. As protein: CSASGGGRANTGELFF.